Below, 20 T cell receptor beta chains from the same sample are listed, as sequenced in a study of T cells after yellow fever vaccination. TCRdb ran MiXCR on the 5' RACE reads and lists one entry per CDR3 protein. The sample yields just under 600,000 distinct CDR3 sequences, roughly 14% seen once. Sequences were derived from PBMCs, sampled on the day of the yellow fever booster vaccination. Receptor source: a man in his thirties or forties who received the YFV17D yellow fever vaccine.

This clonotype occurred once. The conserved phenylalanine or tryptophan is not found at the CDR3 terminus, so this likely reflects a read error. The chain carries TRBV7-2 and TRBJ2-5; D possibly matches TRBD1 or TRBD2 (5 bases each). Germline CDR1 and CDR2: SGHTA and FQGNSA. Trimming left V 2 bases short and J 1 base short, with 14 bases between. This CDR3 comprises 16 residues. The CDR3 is CASSLTAGTVQETQYL. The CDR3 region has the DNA TGTGCCAGCAGCTTAACAGCTGGGACGGTCCAAGAGACCCAGTACCTC.

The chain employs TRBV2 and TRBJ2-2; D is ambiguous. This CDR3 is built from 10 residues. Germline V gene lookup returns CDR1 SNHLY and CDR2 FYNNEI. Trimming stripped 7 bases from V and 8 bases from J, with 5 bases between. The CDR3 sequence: CASKQGELFF. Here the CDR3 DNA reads TGTGCCAGCAAACAGGGGGAGCTGTTTTTT.

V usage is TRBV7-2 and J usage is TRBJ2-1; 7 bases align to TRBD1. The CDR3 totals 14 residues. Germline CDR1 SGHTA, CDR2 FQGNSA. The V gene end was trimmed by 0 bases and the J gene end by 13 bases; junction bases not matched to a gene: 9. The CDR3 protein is CASSLALLGGVQFF. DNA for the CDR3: TGTGCCAGCAGCTTAGCGCTATTAGGGGGCGTTCAGTTCTTC.

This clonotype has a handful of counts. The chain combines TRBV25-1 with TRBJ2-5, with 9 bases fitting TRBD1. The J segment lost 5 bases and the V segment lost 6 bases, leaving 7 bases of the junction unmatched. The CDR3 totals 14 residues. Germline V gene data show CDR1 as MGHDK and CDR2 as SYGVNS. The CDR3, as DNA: TGTGCCAGCAGAACACAGGGGGCGCATGAGACCCAGTACTTC. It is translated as CASRTQGAHETQYF.

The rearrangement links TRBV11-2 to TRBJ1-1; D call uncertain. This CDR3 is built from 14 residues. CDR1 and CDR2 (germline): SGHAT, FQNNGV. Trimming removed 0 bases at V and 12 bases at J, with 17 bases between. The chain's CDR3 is CASSLDGSYTESFF. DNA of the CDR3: TGTGCCAGCAGCTTAGATGGATCATACACCGAATCTTTCTTT.

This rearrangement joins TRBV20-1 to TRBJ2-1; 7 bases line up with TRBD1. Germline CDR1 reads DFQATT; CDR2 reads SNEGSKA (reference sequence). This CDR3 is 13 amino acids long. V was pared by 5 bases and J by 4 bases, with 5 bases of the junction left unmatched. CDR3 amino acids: CSAYRQGYNEQFF. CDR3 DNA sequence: TGCAGTGCTTATAGACAGGGTTACAATGAGCAGTTCTTC.

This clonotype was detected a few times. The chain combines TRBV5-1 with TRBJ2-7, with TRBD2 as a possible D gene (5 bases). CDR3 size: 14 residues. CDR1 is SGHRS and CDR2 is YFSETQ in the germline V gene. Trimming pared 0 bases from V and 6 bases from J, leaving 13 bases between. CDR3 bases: TGCGCCAGCAGCTTGGTCTATGAGGGCGGCGAGCAGTACTTC. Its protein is CASSLVYEGGEQYF.

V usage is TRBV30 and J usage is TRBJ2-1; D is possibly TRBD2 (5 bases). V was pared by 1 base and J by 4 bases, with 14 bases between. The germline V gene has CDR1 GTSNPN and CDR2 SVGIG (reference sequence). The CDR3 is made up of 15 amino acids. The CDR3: CAWSGQRRNYNEQFF. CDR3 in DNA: TGTGCCTGGAGTGGACAAAGGAGGAATTACAATGAGCAGTTCTTC.

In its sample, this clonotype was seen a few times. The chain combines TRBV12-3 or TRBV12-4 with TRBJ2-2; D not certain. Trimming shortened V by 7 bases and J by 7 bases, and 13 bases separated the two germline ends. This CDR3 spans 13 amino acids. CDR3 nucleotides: TGTGCCAGCACCTCCGGTGGTGGCGGGGAGCTGTTTTTT. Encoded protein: CASTSGGGGELFF.

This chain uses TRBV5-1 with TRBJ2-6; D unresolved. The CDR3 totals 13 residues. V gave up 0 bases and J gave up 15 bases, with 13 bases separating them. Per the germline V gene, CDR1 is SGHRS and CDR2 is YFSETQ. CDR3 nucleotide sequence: TGCGCCAGCAGCTTGGCCGGAGTCGGCGACCTGACTTTC. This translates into CASSLAGVGDLTF.

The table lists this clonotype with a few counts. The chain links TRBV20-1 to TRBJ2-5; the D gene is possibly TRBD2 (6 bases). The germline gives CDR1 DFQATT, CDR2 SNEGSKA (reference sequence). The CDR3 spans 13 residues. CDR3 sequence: CTLSPGAEETQYF. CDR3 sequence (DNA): TGCACCTTGTCCCCGGGAGCGGAGGAGACCCAGTACTTC.

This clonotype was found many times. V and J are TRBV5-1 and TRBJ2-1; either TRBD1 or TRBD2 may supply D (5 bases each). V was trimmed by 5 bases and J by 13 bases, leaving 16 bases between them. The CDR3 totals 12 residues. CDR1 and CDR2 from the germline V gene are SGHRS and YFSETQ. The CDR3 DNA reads TGCGCCAGCAGTCAGGCCCAGGGACCCCAGTTCTTC. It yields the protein CASSQAQGPQFF.

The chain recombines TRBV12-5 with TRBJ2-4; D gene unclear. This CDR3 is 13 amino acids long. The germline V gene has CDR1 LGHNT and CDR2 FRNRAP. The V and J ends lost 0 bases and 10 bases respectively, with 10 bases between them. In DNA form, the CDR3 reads TGTGCTAGTGGTTTGGTTGGAGAGTATATTCAGTACTTC. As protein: CASGLVGEYIQYF.

The CDR3 reads CSVGRPRAREGGSSYNEQFF. The CDR3 DNA sequence: TGCAGCGTTGGACGACCTCGGGCCAGAGAAGGCGGGAGCTCCTACAATGAGCAGTTCTTC. This chain joins TRBV29-1 and TRBJ2-1, with 7 bases that match TRBD2. CDR1 SQVTM and CDR2 ANQGSEA come from the germline V gene. The CDR3 length is 20 residues. V shed 4 bases and J 0 bases; nucleotides not matched to a gene: 21.

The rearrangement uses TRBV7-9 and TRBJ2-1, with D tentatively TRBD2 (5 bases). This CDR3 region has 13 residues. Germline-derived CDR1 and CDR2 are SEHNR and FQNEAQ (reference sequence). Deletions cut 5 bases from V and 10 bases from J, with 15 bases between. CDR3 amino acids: CASSPIVGSEQFF. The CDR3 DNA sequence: TGTGCCAGCAGCCCAATCGTTGGGAGCGAGCAGTTCTTC.

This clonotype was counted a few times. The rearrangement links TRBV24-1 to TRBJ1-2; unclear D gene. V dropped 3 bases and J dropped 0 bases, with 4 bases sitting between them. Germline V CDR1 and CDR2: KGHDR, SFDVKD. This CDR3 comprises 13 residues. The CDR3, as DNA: TGTGCCACCAGTGATGAATCTAACTATGGCTACACCTTC. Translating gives CATSDESNYGYTF.

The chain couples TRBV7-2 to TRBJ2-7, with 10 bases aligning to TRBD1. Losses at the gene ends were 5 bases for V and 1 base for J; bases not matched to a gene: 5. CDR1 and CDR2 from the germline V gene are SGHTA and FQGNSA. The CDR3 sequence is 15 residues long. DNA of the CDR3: TGTGCCAGCAGCCCCCGGACAGGGGGGTCCTACGAGCAGTACTTC. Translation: CASSPRTGGSYEQYF.

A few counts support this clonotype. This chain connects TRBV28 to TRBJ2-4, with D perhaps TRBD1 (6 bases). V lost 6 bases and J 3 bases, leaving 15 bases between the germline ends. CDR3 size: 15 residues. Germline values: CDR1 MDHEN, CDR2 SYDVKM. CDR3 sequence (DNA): TGTGCCAGCAGAGAGCAGGGGTTTGGCAAAAACATTCAGTACTTC. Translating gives CASREQGFGKNIQYF.

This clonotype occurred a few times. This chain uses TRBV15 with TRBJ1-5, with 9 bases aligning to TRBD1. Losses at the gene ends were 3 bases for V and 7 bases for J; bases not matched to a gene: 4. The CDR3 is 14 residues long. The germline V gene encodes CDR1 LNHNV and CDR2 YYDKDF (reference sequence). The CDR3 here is CATSRGDRVQPQHF. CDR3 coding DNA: TGTGCCACCAGCAGGGGGGACAGGGTCCAGCCCCAGCATTTT.

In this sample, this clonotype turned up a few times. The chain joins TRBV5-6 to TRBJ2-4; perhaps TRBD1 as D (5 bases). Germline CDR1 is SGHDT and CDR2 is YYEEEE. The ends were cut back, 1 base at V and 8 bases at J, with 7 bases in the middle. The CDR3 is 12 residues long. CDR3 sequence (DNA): TGTGCCAGCAGCTTGCGCAGGGACATTCAGTACTTC. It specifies CASSLRRDIQYF.